Below are 16 T cell receptor beta chains sequenced from a single sample in a study of blood T cell repertoires in COVID-19. The assay was immunoSEQ multiplex PCR, and TCRdb's table has in-frame clones only and misses some. The table lists some 250,000 clones, 80% to 90% of them singletons. Sequencing used peripheral blood. The receptor set was obtained from a man aged 30 to 39 with active or convalescent COVID-19.

The rearrangement uses TRBV27 and TRBJ1-6; tentative D call: TRBD1 (5 bases). Germline V gene lookup returns CDR1 MNHEY and CDR2 SMNVEV (reference sequence). V was trimmed by 3 bases and J by 9 bases, leaving 12 bases between them. The CDR3 consists of 14 residues. The CDR3 is CASSLDGAFSPLHF. CDR3 sequence (DNA): TGTGCCAGCAGTTTGGATGGGGCCTTTTCACCCCTCCACTTT.

The V gene is TRBV2, the J gene TRBJ2-3; D may be TRBD2 (5 bases). CDR3 length equals 13 residues. Germline CDR1 is SNHLY and CDR2 is FYNNEI. Trimming stripped 6 bases from V and 2 bases from J, with 9 bases between. CDR3 sequence (DNA): TGTGCCAGCAGGGACTTAAACACAGATACGCAGTATTTT. This encodes CASRDLNTDTQYF.

The J gene is TRBJ1-1, the V gene TRBV5-1, with D unresolved. Germline V gene data show CDR1 as SGHRS and CDR2 as YFSETQ. V shed 7 bases and J shed 1 base, with 5 bases lying between them. This CDR3 is built from 11 residues. The CDR3 bases are TGCGCCAGCCGGGGGAACACTGAAGCTTTCTTT. Encoded protein: CASRGNTEAFF.

CDR3 protein: CSVPGGTEAFF. The CDR3 region has the DNA TGCAGCGTGCCGGGGGGCACTGAAGCTTTCTTT. V usage is TRBV20-1 and J usage is TRBJ1-1; a weak D match, TRBD1 (5 bases). Germline V gene sequence: CDR1 DFQATT, CDR2 SNEGSKA (reference sequence). There are 11 residues in the CDR3.

This clone occurred a few times. J is TRBJ1-6 and V is TRBV7-6, with 9 bases aligning to TRBD1. V shed 6 bases and J 13 bases; nucleotides not matched to a gene: 13. Germline V gene sequence: CDR1 SGHVS, CDR2 FNYEAQ. The CDR3 has 15 amino acids. The CDR3 region is CASSPGQGPLGPLHF. CDR3 nucleotides: TGTGCCAGCAGTCCTGGACAGGGGCCTTTAGGTCCCCTCCACTTT.

V gene TRBV13 combines with J gene TRBJ1-6; D gene ambiguous. V was clipped by 6 bases and J by 6 bases, with 6 bases between them. CDR1 and CDR2 (germline): PRHDT, FYEKMQ (reference sequence). This CDR3 comprises 12 residues. The CDR3 here is CASRETNSPLHF. The CDR3, as DNA: TGTGCCAGCAGGGAGACTAATTCACCCCTCCACTTT.

This clone was recorded a few times. Here the CDR3 DNA reads TGTGCCAGTAGTACGGACAGGGGGAAGGGTGAGCAGTACTTC. Protein product: CASSTDRGKGEQYF. The chain employs TRBV19 and TRBJ2-7; 10 bases match TRBD1. With V trimmed by 4 bases and J by 7 bases, 7 bases remained unmatched. The germline V gene has CDR1 LNHDA and CDR2 SQIVND (reference sequence). The CDR3 sequence is 14 residues long.

This rearrangement joins TRBV5-1 to TRBJ2-1; TRBD2 matches 16 bases. CDR1 SGHRS and CDR2 YFSETQ come from the germline V gene. Germline trimming cut 4 bases from V and 5 bases from J; bases unmatched to any gene: 6. The CDR3 totals 17 residues. The CDR3 DNA reads as TGCGCCAGCAGCCGAGGGACTAGCGGGGGGGCTAACAATGAGCAGTTCTTC. Translation: CASSRGTSGGANNEQFF.

This clone was seen ten or more times. J is TRBJ1-2 and V is TRBV19; TRBD1 agrees at 7 bases. The CDR3 is made up of 15 amino acids. CDR1 LNHDA and CDR2 SQIVND come from the germline V gene (reference sequence). Unmatched junction bases numbered 9, after V lost 5 bases and J lost 3 bases. The CDR3 DNA reads TGTGCCAGTAGTTCAACCGGGACAGCTTACTATGGCTACACCTTC. It specifies CASSSTGTAYYGYTF.

The chain recombines TRBV14 with TRBJ1-4; D possibly corresponds to TRBD1 (6 bases). The germline V gene encodes CDR1 SGHDN and CDR2 FVKESK. This CDR3 spans 14 amino acids. The germline V and J ends were trimmed by 1 base and 14 bases, with 17 bases remaining between them. In nucleotides, the CDR3 is TGTGCCAGCAGCCAAGTCAACCGGGGGGGGGCCCTGTTTTTT. It translates to CASSQVNRGGALFF.

The V call is TRBV27, the J call TRBJ2-1, with 8 bases aligning to TRBD2. J gave up 2 bases and V 7 bases, and 10 bases lay outside the gene matches. This CDR3 spans 16 amino acids. The V gene's germline CDR1 is MNHEY and CDR2 SMNVEV (reference sequence). The CDR3 reads CASTSGRSPAYNEQFF. DNA of the CDR3: TGTGCCAGCACTAGCGGGCGGTCACCTGCCTACAATGAGCAGTTCTTC.

The V call is TRBV30, the J call TRBJ1-2, with 7 nucleotides matching TRBD1. Germline trimming cut 8 bases from V and 4 bases from J; bases unmatched to any gene: 7. From germline, CDR1 is GTSNPN and CDR2 SVGIG (reference sequence). CDR3 length: 12 amino acids. The DNA for the CDR3 is TGTGCCCGATCTGGACAGGCCTATGGCTACACCTTC. Translation gives CARSGQAYGYTF.

The rearrangement joins TRBV30 to TRBJ1-4; 7 bases align to TRBD1. J lost 4 bases, V lost 1 base, and 9 bases had no gene match. There are 16 residues in the CDR3. CDR1 GTSNPN and CDR2 SVGIG come from the germline V gene (reference sequence). The CDR3 sequence: CAWSAARTGINEKLFF. Written as DNA, the CDR3 is TGTGCCTGGAGTGCGGCCCGGACAGGTATTAATGAAAAACTGTTTTTT.

J is TRBJ1-1 and V is TRBV30, with D unresolved. The germline V and J ends were trimmed by 0 bases and 8 bases, with 13 bases remaining between them. Germline V gene data show CDR1 as GTSNPN and CDR2 as SVGIG (reference sequence). CDR3 length: 13 residues. The CDR3 is CAWSVGARGEAFF. The CDR3 DNA follows: TGTGCCTGGAGTGTAGGAGCCAGAGGGGAAGCTTTCTTT.

This CDR3 is CASSQVGTGDHEQYF. The CDR3 DNA follows: TGCGCCAGCAGCCAAGTTGGGACAGGGGACCACGAGCAGTACTTC. The chain uses TRBV4-3 and TRBJ2-7, with TRBD1 matching 10 bases. The CDR3 has 15 residues. Germline CDR1 LGHNA, CDR2 YSLEER. After removal of 1 base from V and 5 bases from J, the junction contained 5 bases not matched to a gene.

This clone was observed a single time. The chain is built from TRBV19 and TRBJ1-1, with D perhaps TRBD1 (5 bases). V was shortened by 1 base and J by 8 bases, with 11 bases between the two germline ends. This CDR3 comprises 13 residues. Germline V gene data show CDR1 as LNHDA and CDR2 as SQIVND (reference sequence). For the CDR3, the DNA is TGTGCCAGTAGTATAGCGGGGGGGGAGGAAGCTTTCTTT. Residues: CASSIAGGEEAFF.